This is a list of T cell receptor beta chains from one sample in a study of blood T cell repertoires in COVID-19. Libraries were prepared by immunoSEQ multiplex PCR; TCRdb keeps only in-frame clonotypes and omits some of them. Of about 180,000 clones listed, roughly nine tenths were seen once; the top ten hold about 1.9%. The sample consisted of peripheral blood. These receptors were taken from a man between 18 and 35 years old who had recovered from COVID-19. CDR3s include the opening cysteine and the closing phenylalanine or tryptophan. D genes are given only for firm matches. Only some rows state a clone size, as once, few, many or a class for expanded clones.

V gene,J gene,clone size,D gene,CDR3 DNA,CDR3 protein
TRBV18,TRBJ1-5,.,.,TGTGCCAGCTCACCAATCGGGGTAGGGCAGCCCCAGCATTTT,CASSPIGVGQPQHF
TRBV10-3,TRBJ1-1,.,TRBD1,TGTGCCATCAGTGAGATAGGGACAGGGGAAGGGGACACTGAAGCTTTCTTT,CAISEIGTGEGDTEAFF
TRBV4-2,TRBJ2-7,.,.,TGTGCCAGCAGCCAATTACGTACTTCGAGCTCCTACGAGCAGTACTTC,CASSQLRTSSSYEQYF
TRBV18,TRBJ1-4,.,TRBD1,TGTGCCAGCTCACCTAGGGCGACAGGGGGGACGTCTAATGAAAAACTGTTTTTT,CASSPRATGGTSNEKLFF
TRBV7-7,TRBJ2-5,.,.,TGTGCTAGCAGCCAGTCAGGGGGGACAGTAGAGACCCAGTACTTC,CASSQSGGTVETQYF
TRBV19,TRBJ1-5,.,.,TGTGCCAGTAGGGCCGCGACAGGAGGCGACAATCAGTCCCAGCATTTT,CASRAATGGDNQSQHF
TRBV5-4,TRBJ2-7,.,TRBD1,TGTGCCAGCAGCTTCTTTCGAACAGGGGGATACGAGCAGTACTTC,CASSFFRTGGYEQYF
TRBV10-3,TRBJ1-2,few,.,TGTGCCATCACCTCGGGGGAGGGCGAAGGCTACACCTTC,CAITSGEGEGYTF
TRBV7-2,TRBJ2-1,.,TRBD1,TGTGCCAGCAGCTTTAGACAGGGTGTTGGAAATGAGCAGTTCTTC,CASSFRQGVGNEQFF
TRBV28,TRBJ1-4,.,.,TGTGCCAGCAGTCGATCGACAGCTCCCCTTAATGAAAAACTGTTTTTT,CASSRSTAPLNEKLFF
TRBV12-2,TRBJ2-7,.,.,TGTGCAAGTCGTGCACTAGCGGGGCCGTCCTACGAGCAGTACTTC,CASRALAGPSYEQYF
TRBV6-5,TRBJ1-1,.,.,TGTGCCAGCAGTTGGGCCGCGACTGAAGCTTTCTTT,CASSWAATEAFF
TRBV7-9,TRBJ2-7,.,.,TGTGCCAGCAGTAAGCAGTACTTC,CASSKQYF
TRBV28,TRBJ2-1,.,.,TGTGCCAGCAGTCTAAATAGCGGAACCAACCATGTGTCCTACAATGAGCAGTTCTTC,CASSLNSGTNHVSYNEQFF
TRBV6-5,TRBJ2-1,.,TRBD1,TGTGCCAGCAGAATTGACAGGGCCAACAATGAGCAGTTCTTC,CASRIDRANNEQFF
TRBV18,TRBJ2-5,.,.,TGTGCCAGCTCACCACTCGGGTTCGAGACCCAGTACTTC,CASSPLGFETQYF
TRBV18,TRBJ2-3,.,TRBD2,TGTGCCAGCTCACTGACTATGAGCGGGATCTCCCGGGGGTCAGATACGCAGTATTTT,CASSLTMSGISRGSDTQYF
TRBV25-1,TRBJ2-7,.,.,TGTGCCAGCAGTGAATTATATTCGGCGGGCGGACTCTCCTACGAGCAGTACTTC,CASSELYSAGGLSYEQYF
TRBV10-3,TRBJ2-3,.,.,TGTGCCATAGGGGCAGGGGGGCCAGATACGCAGTATTTT,CAIGAGGPDTQYF
TRBV3-1/TRBV3-2,TRBJ2-7,few,TRBD2,TGTGCCAGCAGCCAAACTAGCGGGAGATCCTACGAGCAGTACTTC,CASSQTSGRSYEQYF
TRBV29-1,TRBJ2-1,once,TRBD1,TGCAGCGTTGAGCCCTCCGGGACAGTCCACAATGAGCAGTTCTTC,CSVEPSGTVHNEQFF
TRBV6-6,TRBJ2-1,.,TRBD1,TGTGCCAGCAGTGCTCAGGGGGCGCGGTACAATGAGCAGTTCTTC,CASSAQGARYNEQFF
TRBV9,TRBJ2-4,once,TRBD2,TGTGCCAGCAGCTCCGGCGGGAGCGGGACAAACATTCAGTACTTC,CASSSGGSGTNIQYF
TRBV5-4,TRBJ1-2,.,TRBD1,TGTGCCAGCAGCCCTGGGACAGAATATGGCTACACCTTC,CASSPGTEYGYTF
TRBV13,TRBJ1-6,.,.,TGTGCCAGCAGCCCCAAACGCGGACAGCCTAATTCACCCCTCCACTTT,CASSPKRGQPNSPLHF
TRBV7-2,TRBJ1-3,once,TRBD1,TGTGCCAGCAGCTTAGTTGGTGGAGGGGGCAACACCATATATTTT,CASSLVGGGGNTIYF
TRBV28,TRBJ1-3,.,.,TGTGCCAGCATGGGAGGTCCCGGAAACACCATATATTTT,CASMGGPGNTIYF
TRBV6-2/TRBV6-3,TRBJ2-5,.,.,TGTGCCAGCAGTAAGAGGGAGTACGAGACCCAGTACTTC,CASSKREYETQYF
TRBV10-3,TRBJ1-1,.,TRBD1,TGTGCCATCAGTGGACAGGGCGGGAACACTGAAGCTTTCTTT,CAISGQGGNTEAFF
TRBV7-9,TRBJ1-1,.,.,TGTGCCAGCAGCTTAAGGGGAAGAGACACTGAAGCTTTCTTT,CASSLRGRDTEAFF
TRBV29-1,TRBJ2-7,.,.,TGCAGCGTTGTTACGGGACTAGGGGGCTTGGCGTACGAGCAGTACTTC,CSVVTGLGGLAYEQYF
TRBV30,TRBJ2-5,once,TRBD1,TGTGCCTGGGGGGACAGCACTTGGTACCAAGAGACCCAGTACTTC,CAWGDSTWYQETQYF
TRBV10-3,TRBJ2-7,.,.,TGTGCCATCGGGGGGACAGCCTACGAGCAGTACTTC,CAIGGTAYEQYF